Each of the 14 T cell receptor beta chains below was sequenced from the same sample in a study of cytomegalovirus exposure and HLA in healthy donors. Primers for the PCR totalled 60 Vbeta and 13 Jbeta. Assay: immunoSEQ multiplex PCR; the TCRdb copy retains only in-frame clones and omits some. The table has some 160,000 clones, 84% seen once; the top ten hold roughly 1.9%. The specimen was PBMCs. The receptors were gathered from a man aged 18 to 30 in good health and CMV-seronegative.

The rearrangement uses TRBV30 and TRBJ2-3, with 9 bases aligning to TRBD2. This CDR3 comprises 15 residues. The J segment lost 0 bases and the V segment lost 4 bases, leaving 5 bases of the junction unmatched. Germline values: CDR1 GTSNPN, CDR2 SVGIG (reference sequence). CDR3 residues: CAWTAGLASTDTQYF. CDR3 sequence (DNA): TGTGCCTGGACCGCCGGACTAGCGAGCACAGATACGCAGTATTTT.

Only a few counts were recorded for this clone. The V call is TRBV5-5, the J call TRBJ2-5; TRBD2 matches at 7 bases. The V and J ends lost 3 bases and 5 bases, in that order; junction bases with no gene match: 7. Germline values: CDR1 SGHKS, CDR2 YYEKEE (reference sequence). CDR3 size: 14 residues. The CDR3 loop reads CASSWGGSVETQYF. The CDR3, as DNA: TGTGCCAGCAGCTGGGGCGGGAGCGTGGAGACCCAGTACTTC.

The chain has TRBV7-3 and TRBJ2-2, with D possibly matching TRBD2 (7 bases). Trimming cost V 1 base and J 2 bases, with 14 bases left between them. The CDR3 loop spans 17 amino acids. Germline CDR1 reads SGHTA; CDR2 reads FQGTGA. CDR3 sequence (DNA): TGTGCCAGCAGCTTAATGGACCGGGGGGCCAACACCGGGGAGCTGTTTTTT. Translated: CASSLMDRGANTGELFF. The full variable domain, its missing parts supplied by reference TRBV7-3 and TRBJ2-2, is GAGVSQTPSNKVTEKGKYVELRCDPISGHTALYWYRQSLGQGPEFLIYFQGTGAADDSGLPNDRFFAVRPEGSVSTLKIQRTERGDSAVYLCASSLMDRGANTGELFFGEGSRLTVL.

This CDR3 reads CASSKRARQETQYF. The CDR3 nucleotides are TGTGCCAGCAGCAAAAGAGCCCGGCAAGAGACCCAGTACTTC. V gene TRBV21-1 combines with J gene TRBJ2-5; TRBD2, the table's D call, was not compared with the DNA. TRBV21-1 is described as a pseudogene. This CDR3 spans 14 amino acids.

This chain connects TRBV11-2 to TRBJ2-7; maybe TRBD2 (6 bases). Germline loops: CDR1 SGHAT, CDR2 FQNNGV. The ends were cut back, 1 base at V and 5 bases at J, with 18 bases in the middle. This CDR3 region has 16 residues. The CDR3 DNA reads as TGTGCCAGCAGCTTAGTCGAGGCGGGGTATGGCGACGAGCAGTACTTC. As protein: CASSLVEAGYGDEQYF.

The V and J genes are TRBV5-1 and TRBJ2-2, with 9 bases aligning to TRBD1. CDR1 and CDR2 from the germline V gene are SGHRS and YFSETQ. CDR3 length: 15 amino acids. J lost 5 bases, V lost 1 base, and 3 bases had no gene match. Here the CDR3 DNA reads TGCGCCAGCAGCTTGTCCGGGACAGGGACCGGGGAGCTGTTTTTT. Translating gives CASSLSGTGTGELFF.

The chain recombines TRBV6-6 with TRBJ2-1; unclear D gene. Germline V gives CDR1 MNHNY, CDR2 SVGAGI (reference sequence). V shed 6 bases and J shed 7 bases, with 7 bases lying between them. The CDR3 totals 11 residues. CDR3 in DNA: TGTGCCAGCAGAGTGGAGAATGAGCAGTTCTTC. As protein: CASRVENEQFF.

This chain connects TRBV7-8 to TRBJ2-4; 10 bases are a match to TRBD1. The CDR3 is made up of 16 amino acids. V gave up 2 bases and J gave up 8 bases; unmatched junction bases: 9. The V gene's germline CDR1 is SGHVS and CDR2 FQNEAQ. As DNA, the CDR3 is TGTGCCAGCAGCTTACTAGGGACAGGGGTAACGGACATTCAGTACTTC. The encoded protein is CASSLLGTGVTDIQYF. Full variable domain (remainder filled in from reference TRBV7-8 and TRBJ2-4): GAGVSQSPRYKVAKRGQDVALRCDPISGHVSLFWYQQALGQGPEFLTYFQNEAQLDKSGLPSDRFFAERPEGSVSTLKIQRTQQEDSAVYLCASSLLGTGVTDIQYFGAGTRLSVL.

This chain connects TRBV7-2 to TRBJ2-3; 8 bases are a match to TRBD2. Germline CDR1 reads SGHTA; CDR2 reads FQGNSA. The CDR3 has 15 amino acids. After removal of 8 bases from V and 1 base from J, the junction contained 8 bases not matched to a gene. The CDR3 is CASVLAALGTDTQYF. The CDR3 region has the DNA TGTGCCAGCGTACTAGCGGCCCTGGGCACAGATACGCAGTATTTT.

The genes are TRBV4-1 and TRBJ2-5; TRBD2 aligns across 12 bases. V trimming: 3 bases; J trimming: 4 bases; junction bases outside the gene matches: 0. The germline CDR1 and CDR2 sequences are MGHRA and YSYEKL. The CDR3 extends over 14 amino acids. The CDR3 coding sequence is TGCGCCAGCAGCCAGACTAGCGGGGGAGAGACCCAGTACTTC. It specifies CASSQTSGGETQYF.

The table lists this clone with a few counts. The V and J genes are TRBV10-3 and TRBJ1-3; a weak D match, TRBD1 (6 bases). Germline loops: CDR1 ENHRY, CDR2 SYGVKD. The CDR3 spans 15 residues. Trimming left V 3 bases short and J 1 base short, with 10 bases between. The CDR3 DNA follows: TGTGCCATCAGTGACTGGGGGCCGTCTGGAAACACCATATATTTT. This gives the protein CAISDWGPSGNTIYF.

The V gene is TRBV7-2, the J gene TRBJ1-5, with a possible D match to TRBD1 (6 bases). The germline V and J ends were trimmed by 8 bases and 5 bases, with 13 bases remaining between them. Germline CDR1 is SGHTA and CDR2 is FQGNSA. This CDR3 has 13 amino acids. CDR3 in amino acids: CASRRDTYQPQHF. The CDR3 DNA sequence: TGTGCCAGCCGCCGGGACACCTATCAGCCCCAGCATTTT.

V is TRBV27 and J is TRBJ2-1; 7 bases are a match to TRBD1. The germline gives CDR1 MNHEY, CDR2 SMNVEV (reference sequence). J gave up 7 bases and V 5 bases, and 2 bases lay outside the gene matches. There are 12 residues in the CDR3. This chain's CDR3 is CASSDRENEQFF. DNA for the CDR3: TGTGCCAGCAGTGACAGGGAGAATGAGCAGTTCTTC.

This chain uses TRBV2 with TRBJ2-2; TRBD1 is a possible D gene (5 bases). This CDR3 is 17 amino acids long. Germline CDR1 is SNHLY and CDR2 is FYNNEI. V was cut by 1 base and J by 2 bases, with 14 bases left in between. The CDR3 coding sequence is TGTGCCAGCAGTGAAGTTTCCGACAGACAAAACACCGGGGAGCTGTTTTTT. Its translation: CASSEVSDRQNTGELFF.